Only one count was recorded for the clone carrying this T cell receptor (beta chain). The antigen is undetermined. The length of the CDR3 is 13 residues. Germline-derived CDR1 and CDR2 are MDHEN and SYDVKM. Trimming pared 3 bases from V and 9 bases from J, leaving 15 bases between. Each CDR3 protein is one row after TCRdb ran MiXCR on the reads. Among a few hundred thousand distinct CDR3 sequences, 15% to 20% were seen once, and the ten largest hold around 12%. The source of the sample is a study of T cell repertoires in cytomegalovirus infection. For the study at large: Indicated by public TCR beta signatures were CMV infection and matching HLA type. Study-wide results and caveats: Accumulated public TCR beta family frequency recognized individuals carrying CMV together with the relevant HLA.

The material sequenced was PBMCs. The sequence was collected from a human donor in good health (CMV status not recorded). Some clones in this sample may be carry-over from other donors' samples. The rearrangement joins TRBV28 to TRBJ2-7; D unresolved. The CDR3: CASSFSLRPRQYF. For the CDR3, the DNA is TGTGCCAGCAGTTTCTCTTTACGCCCCCGGCAGTACTTC.